This T cell receptor beta chain was retrieved from a study of identical twins. All donors were healthy Caucasians. With 9 bases clipped from V and 6 bases from J, the junction kept 8 bases outside the gene matches. Germline V gives CDR1 MNHEY, CDR2 SMNVEV (reference sequence). CDR3 length equals 15 residues. TCRdb re-derived calls from the 5' RACE reads in MiXCR, one entry per CDR3 protein. The table records 600,000 to 850,000 distinct CDR3 sequences, roughly 20% of them present only once. These records were also assigned to another study, of T cells expressing NK-cell markers. That investigation notes: Specificity for HCMV among expanded NKG2C+ T cell clones was not established.

This sequence joins TRBV27 and TRBJ2-1; 13 nucleotides match TRBD2. The receptor comes from a woman aged 18 to 35 in good health. Sequenced material: PBMCs. CDR3: CASKLTSGGANEQFF. CDR3 DNA: TGTGCCAGTAAACTAACTAGCGGGGGGGCCAATGAGCAGTTCTTC.